This T cell receptor beta chain was sequenced in a study of memory CD4+ T cells and cytomegalovirus serostatus. Original processing notes: After removing out-of-frame reads, around 2 million distinct TCRbeta sequences remained. The repertoire was sequenced with immunoSEQ multiplex PCR; TCRdb's copy has only in-frame clones and lacks some. V, J and clone size reflect that table, while D and trimming were determined from the DNA. The sample holds tens of thousands of clones; 80% to 90% are singletons and the top ten take just under 2%. Trimming took 8 bases from V and 6 from J; bases not matched to a gene: 7. Germline-derived CDR1 and CDR2 are GTSNPN and SVGIG (reference sequence). The CDR3 runs to 12 residues. Comment on this clone: What it recognizes is unknown.

The study, taken as a whole, reports: Each of 60 to 80 CMV-associated TCRbeta sequences occurred in one to five individuals. CMV serostatus prediction reached median AUC around 0.94, or 0.89 with US-trained model.

The sort gate was single viable CD3+CD4+CD8-CD45RO+ cells for memory CD4+ T cells. Serostatus was set by detecting CMV pp150, pp28, p38, p52 IgG. The V and J genes are TRBV30 and TRBJ1-3, with 7 bases matching TRBD1. The receptor comes from an adult in good health and CMV-seropositive. The sequenced material came from memory CD4+ T cells from blood. The DNA for the CDR3 is TGTGCCGCGGGACAGTCCTTAAACACCATATATTTT. This sequence encodes CAAGQSLNTIYF.